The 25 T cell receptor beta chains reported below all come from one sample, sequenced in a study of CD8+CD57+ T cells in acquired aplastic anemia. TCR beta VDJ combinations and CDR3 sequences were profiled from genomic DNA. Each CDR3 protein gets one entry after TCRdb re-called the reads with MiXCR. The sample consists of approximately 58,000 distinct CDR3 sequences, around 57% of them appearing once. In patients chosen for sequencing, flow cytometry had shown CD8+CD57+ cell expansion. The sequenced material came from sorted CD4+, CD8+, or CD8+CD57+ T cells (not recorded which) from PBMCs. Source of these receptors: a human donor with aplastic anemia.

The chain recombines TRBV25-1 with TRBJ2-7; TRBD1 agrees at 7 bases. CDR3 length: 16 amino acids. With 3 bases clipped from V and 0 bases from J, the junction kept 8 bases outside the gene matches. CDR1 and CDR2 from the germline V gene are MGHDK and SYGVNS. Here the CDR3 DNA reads TGTGCCAGCAGTGACACAGCCGGGACAGCCTCCTACGAGCAGTACTTC. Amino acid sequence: CASSDTAGTASYEQYF.

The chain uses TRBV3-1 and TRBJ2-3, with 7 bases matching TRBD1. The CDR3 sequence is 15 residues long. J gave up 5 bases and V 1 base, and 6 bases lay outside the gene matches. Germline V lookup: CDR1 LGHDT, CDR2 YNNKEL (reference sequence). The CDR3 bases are TGTGCCAGCAGCCAAGCCGGGACAGTGGGAGATACGCAGTATTTT. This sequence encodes CASSQAGTVGDTQYF.

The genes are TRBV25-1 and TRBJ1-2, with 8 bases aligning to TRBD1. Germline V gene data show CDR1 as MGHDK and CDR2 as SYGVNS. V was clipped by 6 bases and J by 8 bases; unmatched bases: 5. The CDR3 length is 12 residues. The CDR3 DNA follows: TGTGCCAGCAGGACAGGGGATGGGGGCTACACCTTC. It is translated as CASRTGDGGYTF.

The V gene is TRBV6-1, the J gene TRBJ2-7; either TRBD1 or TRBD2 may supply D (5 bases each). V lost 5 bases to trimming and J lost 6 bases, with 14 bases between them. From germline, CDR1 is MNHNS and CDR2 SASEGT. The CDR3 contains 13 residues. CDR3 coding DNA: TGTGCCAGCAGTCGCCTGGGGGTGCGCGAGCAGTACTTC. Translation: CASSRLGVREQYF.

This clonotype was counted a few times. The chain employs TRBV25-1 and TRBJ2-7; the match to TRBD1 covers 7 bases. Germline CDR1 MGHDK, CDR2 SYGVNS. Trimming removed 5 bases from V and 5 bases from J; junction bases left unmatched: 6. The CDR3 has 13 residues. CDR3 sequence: CASSPTDRDEQYF. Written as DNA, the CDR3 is TGTGCCAGCAGTCCCACCGACAGGGACGAGCAGTACTTC.

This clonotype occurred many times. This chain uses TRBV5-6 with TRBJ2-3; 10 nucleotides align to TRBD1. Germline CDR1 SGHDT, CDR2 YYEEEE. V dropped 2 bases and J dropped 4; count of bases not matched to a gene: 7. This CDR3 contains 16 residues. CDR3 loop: CASSFSGTGDADTQYF. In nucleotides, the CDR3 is TGTGCCAGCAGCTTCTCCGGGACAGGGGATGCAGATACGCAGTATTTT. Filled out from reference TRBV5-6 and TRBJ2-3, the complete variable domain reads DAGVTQSPTHLIKTRGQQVTLRCSPKSGHDTVSWYQQALGQGPQFIFQYYEEEERQRGNFPDRFSGHQFPNYSSELNVNALLLGDSALYLCASSFSGTGDADTQYFGPGTRLTVL.

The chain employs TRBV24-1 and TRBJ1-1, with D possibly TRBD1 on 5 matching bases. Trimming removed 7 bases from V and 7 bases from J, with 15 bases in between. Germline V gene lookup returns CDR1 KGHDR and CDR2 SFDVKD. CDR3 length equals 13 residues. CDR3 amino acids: CATSPGGVGEAFF. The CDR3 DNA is TGTGCCACCAGCCCCGGGGGAGTAGGTGAAGCTTTCTTT.

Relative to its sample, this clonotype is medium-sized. The CDR3 nucleotides read TGCGCCAGCAGCACTCTAGCGGGGGGCGCAGATACGCAGTATTTT. Encoded protein: CASSTLAGGADTQYF. The rearrangement joins TRBV10-2 to TRBJ2-3; 11 bases agree with TRBD2. The CDR3 covers 15 residues. The V and J ends lost 6 bases and 4 bases, in that order; junction bases with no gene match: 6. The germline V gene has CDR1 WSHSY and CDR2 SAAADI.

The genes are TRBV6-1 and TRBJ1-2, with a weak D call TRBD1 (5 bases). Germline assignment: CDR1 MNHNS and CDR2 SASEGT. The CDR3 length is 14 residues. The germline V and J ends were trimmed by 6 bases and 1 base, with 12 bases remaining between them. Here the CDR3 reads CASSRTGLNYGYTF. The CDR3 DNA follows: TGTGCCAGCAGCAGAACAGGTCTTAACTATGGCTACACCTTC.

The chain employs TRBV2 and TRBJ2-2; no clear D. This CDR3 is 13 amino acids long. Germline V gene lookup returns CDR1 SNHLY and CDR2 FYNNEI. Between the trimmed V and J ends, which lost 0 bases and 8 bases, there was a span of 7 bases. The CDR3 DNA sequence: TGTGCCAGCAGTGAAGCGTACGGGGGGGAGCTGTTTTTT. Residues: CASSEAYGGELFF.

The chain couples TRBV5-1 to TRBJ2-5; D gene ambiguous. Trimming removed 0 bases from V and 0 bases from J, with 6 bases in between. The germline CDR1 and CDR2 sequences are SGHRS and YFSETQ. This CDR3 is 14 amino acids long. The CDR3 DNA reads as TGCGCCAGCAGCTTGGGGACGTACCAAGAGACCCAGTACTTC. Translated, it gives CASSLGTYQETQYF.

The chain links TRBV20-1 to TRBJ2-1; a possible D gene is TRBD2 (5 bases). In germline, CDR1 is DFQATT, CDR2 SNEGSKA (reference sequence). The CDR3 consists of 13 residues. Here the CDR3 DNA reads TGCAGCGCTGACCTAGCAGCTTACAATGAGCAGTTCTTC. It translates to CSADLAAYNEQFF.

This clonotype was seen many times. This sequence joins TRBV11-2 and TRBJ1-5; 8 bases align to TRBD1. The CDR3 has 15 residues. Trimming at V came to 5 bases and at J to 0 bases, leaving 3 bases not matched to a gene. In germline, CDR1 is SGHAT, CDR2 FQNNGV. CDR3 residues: CASSRTGNSNQPQHF. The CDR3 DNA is TGTGCCAGCAGCCGGACAGGGAATAGCAATCAGCCCCAGCATTTT.

DNA of the CDR3: TGCAGTGCTAGGCCGGGGGATGGCACAGATACGCAGTATTTT. Translating it yields CSARPGDGTDTQYF. The chain combines TRBV20-1 with TRBJ2-3, with D perhaps TRBD2 (6 bases). With 3 bases removed from V and 1 base from J, the gap between germline ends came to 11 bases. From germline, CDR1 is DFQATT and CDR2 SNEGSKA (reference sequence). The CDR3 has 14 residues.

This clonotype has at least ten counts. The CDR3 DNA reads as TGTGCCGTCAGGGGCGGGGGCCGGGAGACCCAGTACTTC. Encoded protein: CAVRGGGRETQYF. This chain joins TRBV6-5 and TRBJ2-5, with a possible D match to TRBD2 (7 bases). CDR1 and CDR2 from the germline V gene are MNHEY and SVGAGI. The CDR3 is 13 residues long. V lost 11 bases and J lost 5, with 18 bases in between.

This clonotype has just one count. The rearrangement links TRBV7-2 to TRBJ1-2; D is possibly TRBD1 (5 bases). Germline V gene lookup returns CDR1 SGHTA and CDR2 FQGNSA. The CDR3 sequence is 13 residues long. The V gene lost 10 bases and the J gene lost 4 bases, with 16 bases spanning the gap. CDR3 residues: CAIDRWGGYGYTF. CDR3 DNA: TGTGCCATCGACCGGTGGGGCGGCTATGGCTACACCTTC.

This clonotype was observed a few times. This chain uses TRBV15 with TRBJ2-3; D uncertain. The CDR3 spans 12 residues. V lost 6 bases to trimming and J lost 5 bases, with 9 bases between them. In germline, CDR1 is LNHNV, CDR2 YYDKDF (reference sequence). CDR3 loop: CATSRAEDTQYF. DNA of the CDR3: TGTGCCACCAGTCGTGCCGAAGATACGCAGTATTTT.

The CDR3 DNA sequence: TGTGCCAGCAGCAATGGACTAGGGACTAGGGCGTTTGGGCAGTTCTTC. It translates to CASSNGLGTRAFGQFF. The rearrangement uses TRBV9 and TRBJ2-1; TRBD2 matches at 8 bases. The CDR3 spans 16 residues. The germline CDR1 and CDR2 sequences are SGDLS and YYNGEE. With V trimmed by 4 bases and J by 12 bases, 18 bases remained unmatched.

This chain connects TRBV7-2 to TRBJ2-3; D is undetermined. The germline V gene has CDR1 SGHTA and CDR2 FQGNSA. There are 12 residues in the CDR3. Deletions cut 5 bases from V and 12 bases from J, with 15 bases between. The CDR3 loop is CASSHSGPGQYF. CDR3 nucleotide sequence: TGTGCCAGCAGCCACTCCGGACCTGGACAGTATTTT.

CDR3 residues: CASSLREGNSDEQFF. CDR3 DNA: TGCGCCAGCAGCTTGCGGGAGGGAAATAGCGATGAGCAGTTCTTC. The rearrangement uses TRBV5-1 and TRBJ2-1, with TRBD2 matching over 8 bases. Germline values: CDR1 SGHRS, CDR2 YFSETQ. The CDR3 length is 15 residues. After removal of 1 base from V and 8 bases from J, the junction contained 8 bases not matched to a gene. The full variable domain, completed using reference TRBV5-1 and TRBJ2-1, is KAGVTQTPRYLIKTRGQQVTLSCSPISGHRSVSWYQQTPGQGLQFLFEYFSETQRNKGNFPGRFSGRQFSNSRSEMNVSTLELGDSALYLCASSLREGNSDEQFFGPGTRLTVL.

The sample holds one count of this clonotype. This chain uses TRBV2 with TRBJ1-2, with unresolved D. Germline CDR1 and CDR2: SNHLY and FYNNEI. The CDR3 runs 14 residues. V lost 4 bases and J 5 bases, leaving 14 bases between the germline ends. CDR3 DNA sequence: TGTGCCAGCAGTGTATCGTTTATTGATTATGGCTACACCTTC. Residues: CASSVSFIDYGYTF.

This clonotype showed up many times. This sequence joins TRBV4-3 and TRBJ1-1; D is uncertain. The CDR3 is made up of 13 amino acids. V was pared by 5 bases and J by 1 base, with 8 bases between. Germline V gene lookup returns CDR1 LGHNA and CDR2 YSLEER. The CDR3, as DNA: TGCGCCAGCAGCTATGACCAGAACACTGAAGCTTTCTTT. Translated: CASSYDQNTEAFF.

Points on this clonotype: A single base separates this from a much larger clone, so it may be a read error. CDR3 nucleotide sequence: TGTGCCAGCGGCTTGATAACAGGGACAGATACGCAGTATTTT. This encodes CASGLITGTDTQYF. The V and J genes are TRBV5-6 and TRBJ2-3, with D perhaps matching TRBD1 (6 bases). The CDR3 spans 14 residues. Germline V gives CDR1 SGHDT, CDR2 YYEEEE.

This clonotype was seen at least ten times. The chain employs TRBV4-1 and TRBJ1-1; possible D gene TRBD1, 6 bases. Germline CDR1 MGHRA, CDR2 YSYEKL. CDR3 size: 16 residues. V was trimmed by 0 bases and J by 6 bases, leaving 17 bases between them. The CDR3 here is CASSQDLYGGGAEAFF. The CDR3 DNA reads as TGCGCCAGCAGCCAAGATCTGTATGGAGGGGGAGCTGAAGCTTTCTTT.

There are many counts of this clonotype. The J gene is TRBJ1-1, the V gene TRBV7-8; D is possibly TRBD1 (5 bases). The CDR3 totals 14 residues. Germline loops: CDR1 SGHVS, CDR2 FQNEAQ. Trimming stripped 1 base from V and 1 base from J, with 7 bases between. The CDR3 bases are TGTGCCAGCAGCTTAGTTGGGGGGAACACTGAAGCTTTCTTT. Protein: CASSLVGGNTEAFF.